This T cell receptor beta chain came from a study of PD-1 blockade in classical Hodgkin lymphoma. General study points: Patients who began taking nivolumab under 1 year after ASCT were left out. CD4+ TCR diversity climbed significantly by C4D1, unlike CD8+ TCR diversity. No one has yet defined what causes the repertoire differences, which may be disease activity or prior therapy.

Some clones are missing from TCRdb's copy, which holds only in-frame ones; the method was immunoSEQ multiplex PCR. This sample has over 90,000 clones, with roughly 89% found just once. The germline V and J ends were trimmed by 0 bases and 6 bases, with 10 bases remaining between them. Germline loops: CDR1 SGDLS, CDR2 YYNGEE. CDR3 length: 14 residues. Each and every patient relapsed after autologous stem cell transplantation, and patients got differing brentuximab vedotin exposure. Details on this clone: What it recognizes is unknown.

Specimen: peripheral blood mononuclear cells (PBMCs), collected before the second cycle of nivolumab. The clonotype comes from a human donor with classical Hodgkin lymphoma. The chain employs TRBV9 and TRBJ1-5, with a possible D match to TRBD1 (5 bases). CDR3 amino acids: CASSVGGTAQPQHF. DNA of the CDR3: TGTGCCAGCAGCGTAGGGGGGACGGCTCAGCCCCAGCATTTT.